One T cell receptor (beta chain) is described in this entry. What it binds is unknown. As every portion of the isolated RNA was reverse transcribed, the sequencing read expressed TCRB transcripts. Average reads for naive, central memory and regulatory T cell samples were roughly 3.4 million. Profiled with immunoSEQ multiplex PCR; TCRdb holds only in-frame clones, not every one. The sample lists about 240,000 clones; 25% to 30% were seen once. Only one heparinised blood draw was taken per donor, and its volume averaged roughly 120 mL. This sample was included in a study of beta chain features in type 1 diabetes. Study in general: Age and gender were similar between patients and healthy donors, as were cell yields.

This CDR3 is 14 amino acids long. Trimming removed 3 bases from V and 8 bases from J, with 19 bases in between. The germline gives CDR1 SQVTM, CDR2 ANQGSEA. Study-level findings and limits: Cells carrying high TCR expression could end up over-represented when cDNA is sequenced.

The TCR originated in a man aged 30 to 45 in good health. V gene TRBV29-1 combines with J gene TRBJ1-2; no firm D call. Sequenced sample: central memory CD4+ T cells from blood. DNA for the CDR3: TGCAGCGTTGAGATGGTGGTTGGAAATCTCGGCTACACCTTC. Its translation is CSVEMVVGNLGYTF.